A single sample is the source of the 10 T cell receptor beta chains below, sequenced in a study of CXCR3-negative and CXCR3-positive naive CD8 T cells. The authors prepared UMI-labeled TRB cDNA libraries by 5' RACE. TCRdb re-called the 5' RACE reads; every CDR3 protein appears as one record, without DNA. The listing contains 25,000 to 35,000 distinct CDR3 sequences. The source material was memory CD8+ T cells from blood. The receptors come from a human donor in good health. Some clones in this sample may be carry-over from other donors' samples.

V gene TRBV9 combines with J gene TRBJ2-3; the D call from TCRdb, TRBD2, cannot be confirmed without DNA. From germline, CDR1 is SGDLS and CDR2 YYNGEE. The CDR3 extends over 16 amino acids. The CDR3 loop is CASSTTDFPATDTQYF.

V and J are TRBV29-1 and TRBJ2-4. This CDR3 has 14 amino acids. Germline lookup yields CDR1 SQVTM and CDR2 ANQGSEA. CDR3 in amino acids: CSVEDHLAKNIQYF.

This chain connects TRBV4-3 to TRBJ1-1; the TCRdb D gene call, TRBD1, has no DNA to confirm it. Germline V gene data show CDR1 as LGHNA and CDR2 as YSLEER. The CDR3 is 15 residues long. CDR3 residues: CASSQDWGSDVEAFF.

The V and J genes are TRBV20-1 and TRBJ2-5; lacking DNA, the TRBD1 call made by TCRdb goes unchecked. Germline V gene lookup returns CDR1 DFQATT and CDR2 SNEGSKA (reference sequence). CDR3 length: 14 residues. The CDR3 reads CSANPTTVTLTQYF.

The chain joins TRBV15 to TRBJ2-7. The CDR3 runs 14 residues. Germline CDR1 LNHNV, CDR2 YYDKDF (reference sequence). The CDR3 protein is CATSRRGTIDEQYF.

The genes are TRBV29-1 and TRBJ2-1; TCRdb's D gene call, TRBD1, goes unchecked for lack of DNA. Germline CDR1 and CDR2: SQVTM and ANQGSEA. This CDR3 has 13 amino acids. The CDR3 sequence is CSVEERQGAEQFF.

This CDR3 reads CASSQDREGSYEQYF. V gene TRBV4-3 combines with J gene TRBJ2-1. The CDR3 runs to 15 residues. Germline assignment: CDR1 LGHNA and CDR2 YSLEER.

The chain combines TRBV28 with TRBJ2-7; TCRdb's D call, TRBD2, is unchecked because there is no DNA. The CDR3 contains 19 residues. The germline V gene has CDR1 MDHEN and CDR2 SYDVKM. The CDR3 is CASSPYDPKTSGRRYEQYF.

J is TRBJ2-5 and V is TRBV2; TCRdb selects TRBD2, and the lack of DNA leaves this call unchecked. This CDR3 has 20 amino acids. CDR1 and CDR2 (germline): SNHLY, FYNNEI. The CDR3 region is CASSYVGLADVTLAQETQYF. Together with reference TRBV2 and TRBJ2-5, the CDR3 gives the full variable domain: EPEVTQTPSHQVTQMGQEVILRCVPISNHLYFYWYRQILGQKVEFLVSFYNNEISEKSEIFDDQFSVERPDGSNFTLKIRSTKLEDSAMYFCASSYVGLADVTLAQETQYFGPGTRLLVL.

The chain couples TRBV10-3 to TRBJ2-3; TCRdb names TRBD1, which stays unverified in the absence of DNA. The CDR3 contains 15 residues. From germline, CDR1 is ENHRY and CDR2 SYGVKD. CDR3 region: CAISESGTNTDTQYF.